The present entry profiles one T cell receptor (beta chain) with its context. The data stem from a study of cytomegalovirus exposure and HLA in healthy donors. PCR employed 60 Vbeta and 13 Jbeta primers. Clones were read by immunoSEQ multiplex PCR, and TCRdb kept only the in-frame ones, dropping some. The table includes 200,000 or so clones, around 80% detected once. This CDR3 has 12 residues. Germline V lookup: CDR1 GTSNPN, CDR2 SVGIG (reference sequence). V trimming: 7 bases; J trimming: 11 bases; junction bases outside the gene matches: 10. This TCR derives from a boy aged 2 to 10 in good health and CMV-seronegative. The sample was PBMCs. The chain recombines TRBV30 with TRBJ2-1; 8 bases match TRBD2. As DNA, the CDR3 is TGTGCCTCAAGGGCTAGCGGGCCTCAGCAGTTCTTC. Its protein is CASRASGPQQFF.